These T cell receptor beta chains were read from a single sample in a study of blood T cell repertoires in COVID-19. Data came from immunoSEQ multiplex PCR; TCRdb stores just in-frame clones and leaves some out. Found here are about 59,000 clones, around 84% of them singletons; the top ten hold roughly 6.7%. The sample was peripheral blood. The source of these receptors is a man aged 55 to 70 with acute or convalescent COVID-19. Both conserved end residues are part of each CDR3. D genes are given only for firm matches. Rows may omit the clone size; those that give it use once, few, many or a size class.

TRBJ2-3 TRBD2 few TRBV2 TGTGCCAGCAGTGAGGGACTAGTGTCAGATACGCAGTATTTT CASSEGLVSDTQYF
TRBJ2-7 TRBD2 NA TRBV5-4 TGTGCCAGCAGCTTGGGACGGAAGACTAGCGGGGGTCCCGACGAGCAGTACTTC CASSLGRKTSGGPDEQYF
TRBJ2-3 NA few TRBV4-1 TGCGCCAGCAGCCAAGATCCGAGGGGGGGAGATACGCAGTATTTT CASSQDPRGGDTQYF
TRBJ2-3 TRBD2 NA TRBV27 TGTGCCAGCAGTTCCCTGCCCGGACTAGCGGGGGGGCAGAGCACAGATACGCAGTATTTT CASSSLPGLAGGQSTDTQYF
TRBJ2-5 TRBD2 NA TRBV6-1 TGTGCCAGCAGTGAAACAGGACTAGATTCAGGGACCCAGTACTTC CASSETGLDSGTQYF
TRBJ2-3 NA NA TRBV18 TGTGCCAGCTCACCACAGGCAGGGGCCACAGATACGCAGTATTTT CASSPQAGATDTQYF
TRBJ1-2 NA NA TRBV6-1 TGTGCCAGCAGTGAAGGGTGGGGGCAAAACTATGGCTACACCTTC CASSEGWGQNYGYTF
TRBJ2-1 NA NA TRBV9 TGTGCCAGCAGCGTAGGCGGTTCCTACAATGAGCAGTTCTTC CASSVGGSYNEQFF
TRBJ1-3 NA NA TRBV3-1/TRBV3-2 TGTGCCACTTCGCAGGGAACTGGAAACACCATATATTTT CATSQGTGNTIYF
TRBJ2-1 TRBD2 once TRBV9 TGTGCCAGCAGCCCCCAGGTGGGCGGGGGGGCCCACAATGAGCAGTTCTTC CASSPQVGGGAHNEQFF
TRBJ1-3 TRBD1 NA TRBV5-1 TGCGCCAGCAGTCCGGGACAGCGTGGAAACACCATATATTTT CASSPGQRGNTIYF
TRBJ1-5 NA NA TRBV19 TGTGCCAGTACCTCAGGGAACAATCAGCCCCAGCATTTT CASTSGNNQPQHF
TRBJ2-7 NA NA TRBV5-1 TGCGCCAGCAGTACTGACTACTCCTACGAGCAGTACTTC CASSTDYSYEQYF
TRBJ2-6 NA NA TRBV18 TGTGCCAGCTCACTCAGGATCAGGGGAGCTGGGGCCAACGTCCTGACTTTC CASSLRIRGAGANVLTF
TRBJ2-5 NA NA TRBV2 TGTGCCAGCAAAGGAGATCCAGAGACCCAGTACTTC CASKGDPETQYF
TRBJ2-3 NA NA TRBV19 TGTGCCAGTAAGCCACAGCTCCCTAGCACAGATACGCAGTATTTT CASKPQLPSTDTQYF
TRBJ2-2 NA NA TRBV5-1 TGCGCCAGCAGCTTGGCGAGCCAGGGTGGCACCGGGGAGCTGTTTTTT CASSLASQGGTGELFF
TRBJ1-5 NA NA TRBV28 TGTGCCAGCAGTCTTGGGACATTTCGGGTCAATCAGCCCCAGCATTTT CASSLGTFRVNQPQHF
TRBJ2-7 TRBD2 NA TRBV3-1/TRBV3-2 TGTGCCAGCAGCCAAGCCAGCGGGGGGGCCATTTACGAGCAGTACTTC CASSQASGGAIYEQYF